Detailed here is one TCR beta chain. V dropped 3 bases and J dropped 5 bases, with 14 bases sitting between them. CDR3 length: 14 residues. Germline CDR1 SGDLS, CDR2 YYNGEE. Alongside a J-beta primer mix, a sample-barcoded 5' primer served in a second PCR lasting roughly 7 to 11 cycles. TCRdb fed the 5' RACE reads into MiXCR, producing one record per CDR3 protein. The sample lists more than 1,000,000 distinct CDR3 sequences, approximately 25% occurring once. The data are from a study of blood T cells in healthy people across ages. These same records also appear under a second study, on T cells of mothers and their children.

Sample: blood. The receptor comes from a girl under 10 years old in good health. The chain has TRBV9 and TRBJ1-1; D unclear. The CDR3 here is CASSDGSGSTEAFF. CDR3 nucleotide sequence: TGTGCCAGCAGCGATGGGTCCGGGTCTACTGAAGCTTTCTTT.